This TCR beta chain was profiled in a study of T cells in Graves' hyperthyroidism and ophthalmopathy. Amplification of TCR beta CDR3 regions was performed using RNA transcripts as template. Using the HTBI primer set, a first-round RT-PCR was run on the TCR CDR3. Via MiXCR, TCRdb re-called the multiplex PCR reads, giving one row per CDR3 protein. Of 530,000 or so distinct CDR3 sequences in the sample, about a sixth are singletons; the top ten hold approximately 15%. With 0 bases removed from V and 1 base from J, the gap between germline ends came to 10 bases. Germline lookup yields CDR1 SGDLS and CDR2 YYNGEE. This CDR3 is built from 15 residues.

The receptor's source is a woman aged 18-29 years with Graves' ophthalmopathy. The chain recombines TRBV9 with TRBJ1-1; no clear D. Sequenced sample: blood. CDR3 in DNA: TGTGCCAGCAGCGTAGGCCAAAGGGAGAACACTGAAGCTTTCTTT. As protein: CASSVGQRENTEAFF.